Detailed here is one T cell receptor (beta chain). The data originate from a study of tumor-infiltrating lymphocytes in oesophageal squamous cell carcinoma. TCRdb redid the calling of the PCR reads with MiXCR, one entry per CDR3 protein. The table shows around 13,000 distinct CDR3 sequences, with around 50% occurring only once. The CDR3 covers 11 residues. The germline CDR1 and CDR2 sequences are SGHVS and FNYEAQ. Sequenced input: esophageal tumor tissue. The clonotype originates from a female donor with esophageal squamous cell carcinoma. This chain uses TRBV7-6 with TRBJ2-7, with D unclear. The J call may be mistaken, given a closer DNA end match to TRBJ2-5. CDR3 in DNA: TGTGCCAGCAGCTTAGCGGAGACCCAGTACTTC. Protein product: CASSLAETQYF.